Each of the 32 T cell receptor beta chains below was sequenced from the same sample in a study of T-cell memory formation after mild COVID-19 (dated by TCRdb to the early 2020s). Library method: 5' RACE. Data came from an Illumina NovaSeq 6000. TCRdb itself trimmed the public reads at Q25 with fastp, ran MiXCR and retained productive beta chains. Records with the same CDR3 protein are collapsed into one entry carrying the most frequent genes and DNA. Across this sample there are about 250,000 distinct CDR3 sequences, with 15% seen only once. The ten largest make up around 2% of the sample. The material sequenced was PBMCs or a T cell subset sorted from them (not recorded which). The source of these receptors is an adult woman who had mild COVID-19 (a few samples of this study predate the infection). The sample titles of this study are shuffled in the database, so cell type and time point are left out; the donor was told from shared clones.

This clonotype occurred a few times. The rearrangement uses TRBV5-1 and TRBJ2-7; TRBD1 aligns across 8 bases. After removal of 0 bases from V and 0 bases from J, the junction contained 2 bases not matched to a gene. The CDR3 extends over 15 amino acids. The germline CDR1 and CDR2 sequences are SGHRS and YFSETQ. The CDR3 sequence: CASSLGQGNSYEQYF. CDR3 nucleotide sequence: TGCGCCAGCAGCTTGGGACAGGGGAACTCCTACGAGCAGTACTTC.

The gene calls are TRBV2 and TRBJ1-6, with D unclear. CDR3 length: 12 residues. Germline CDR1 is SNHLY and CDR2 is FYNNEI. Trimming shortened V by 3 bases and J by 5 bases, and 2 bases separated the two germline ends. In DNA form, the CDR3 reads TGTGCCAGCAGTGATGATAATTCACCCCTCCACTTT. It codes for CASSDDNSPLHF.

This clonotype occurred a few times. This chain uses TRBV5-1 with TRBJ2-2; D unresolved. The CDR3 runs 14 residues. Looked up from germline, CDR1 is SGHRS and CDR2 is YFSETQ. V shed 4 bases and J shed 3 bases, with 10 bases lying between them. Here the CDR3 DNA reads TGCGCCAGCAGCCCTGGATCCCACACCGGGGAGCTGTTTTTT. Encoded protein: CASSPGSHTGELFF.

This clonotype has at least ten counts. The CDR3 sequence is CAGGPDGAQPQHF. The CDR3 DNA reads TGTGCCGGCGGCCCGGACGGAGCTCAGCCCCAGCATTTT. The rearrangement uses TRBV10-3 and TRBJ1-5; D unclear. Germline V gene sequence: CDR1 ENHRY, CDR2 SYGVKD. V lost 11 bases and J lost 6, with 17 bases in between. This CDR3 contains 13 residues.

This clonotype was found many times. The chain joins TRBV4-3 to TRBJ2-3; D not certain. Trimming stripped 3 bases from V and 7 bases from J, with 11 bases between. Germline CDR1 is LGHNA and CDR2 is YSLEER. The CDR3 contains 13 residues. CDR3 nucleotides: TGCGCCAGCAGCCACAATAGGGCAAATACGCAGTATTTT. This codes for CASSHNRANTQYF.

This clonotype is deemed medium-sized (0.01 to 0.1%). This sequence joins TRBV29-1 and TRBJ2-1, with 7 bases aligning to TRBD2. The CDR3 has 15 amino acids. The J segment lost 0 bases and the V segment lost 5 bases, leaving 7 bases of the junction unmatched. From germline, CDR1 is SQVTM and CDR2 ANQGSEA. CDR3 residues: CSVLAEVSSYNEQFF. CDR3 DNA: TGCAGCGTTCTAGCGGAAGTAAGCTCCTACAATGAGCAGTTCTTC.

The rearrangement joins TRBV12-3 or TRBV12-4 to TRBJ1-3, with 7 bases fitting TRBD1. V gave up 0 bases and J gave up 1 base; unmatched junction bases: 3. CDR3 length: 16 amino acids. As DNA, the CDR3 is TGTGCCAGCAGTTTAGCCAGGGGGGGATCTGGAAACACCATATATTTT. Its translation is CASSLARGGSGNTIYF.

This clonotype was seen a few times. The V gene is TRBV12-3 or TRBV12-4, the J gene TRBJ2-3; 8 nucleotides align to TRBD1. The junction had 2 bases not matched to a gene; V was cut back by 2 bases and J by 7 bases. There are 13 residues in the CDR3. CDR3 DNA sequence: TGTGCCAGCAGTTTACAGGGGGCGAATACGCAGTATTTT. As protein: CASSLQGANTQYF.

This clonotype was seen only a few times. The chain joins TRBV7-3 to TRBJ2-5; 8 bases are a match to TRBD1. CDR3 length: 15 residues. The ends lost 5 bases at V and 7 bases at J; junction bases unmatched: 12. The germline V gene has CDR1 SGHTA and CDR2 FQGTGA. DNA for the CDR3: TGTGCCAGCAGCCCCAACCTTGACAGGGGTGCGACCCAGTACTTC. Translating gives CASSPNLDRGATQYF.

V is TRBV6-5 and J is TRBJ2-5; D uncertain. V shed 5 bases and J shed 5 bases, with 9 bases lying between them. The germline V gene encodes CDR1 MNHEY and CDR2 SVGAGI. The CDR3 sequence is 12 residues long. The CDR3 loop reads CASSNQAETQYF. The CDR3 DNA reads TGTGCCAGCAGTAACCAAGCGGAGACCCAGTACTTC.

This clonotype has just a few counts. The rearrangement joins TRBV6-2 or TRBV6-3 to TRBJ1-6; D gene uncertain. The CDR3 is 14 amino acids. Germline V CDR1 and CDR2: MNHEY, SVGEGT. The ends were cut back, 4 bases at V and 10 bases at J, with 14 bases in the middle. In DNA, the CDR3 is TGTGCCAGCAGTTTTACAGCCCTTGACTCACCCCTCCACTTT. Translating gives CASSFTALDSPLHF.

The chain uses TRBV5-1 and TRBJ2-5; tentatively, D is TRBD2 (6 bases). V lost 2 bases to trimming and J lost 5 bases, with 10 bases between them. The CDR3 spans 13 residues. The germline gives CDR1 SGHRS, CDR2 YFSETQ. CDR3 sequence (DNA): TGCGCCAGCAGCTTCGGGGGATGGGAGACCCAGTACTTC. It codes for CASSFGGWETQYF.

The chain links TRBV20-1 to TRBJ1-4, with no clear D. The CDR3 covers 14 residues. Germline CDR1 reads DFQATT; CDR2 reads SNEGSKA (reference sequence). V shed 3 bases and J shed 0 bases, with 8 bases lying between them. CDR3 region: CSARDGSTNEKLFF. The CDR3 DNA is TGCAGTGCTAGGGACGGGTCAACTAATGAAAAACTGTTTTTT.

This chain joins TRBV5-1 and TRBJ1-1, with D unclear. From germline, CDR1 is SGHRS and CDR2 YFSETQ. The ends were cut back, 4 bases at V and 4 bases at J, with 14 bases in the middle. CDR3 length: 14 amino acids. The CDR3 is CASSLEPAGTEAFF. The CDR3 nucleotides read TGCGCCAGCAGCCTTGAGCCCGCCGGCACTGAAGCTTTCTTT.

The chain is built from TRBV4-3 and TRBJ2-1, with TRBD2 matching 9 bases. The CDR3 runs 16 residues. The V segment lost 4 bases and the J segment 1 base; nucleotides outside the gene matches: 5. Germline assignment: CDR1 LGHNA and CDR2 YSLEER. CDR3 in DNA: TGCGCCAGCAGCCGGCGAGCGGGAGGATCCTACAATGAGCAGTTCTTC. This codes for CASSRRAGGSYNEQFF.

The V gene is TRBV9, the J gene TRBJ2-7; TRBD1 matches 8 bases. From germline, CDR1 is SGDLS and CDR2 YYNGEE. The V segment lost 0 bases and the J segment 6 bases; nucleotides outside the gene matches: 2. The CDR3 has 13 residues. The CDR3 region is CASSVVQGAEQYF. The CDR3 DNA is TGTGCCAGCAGCGTAGTGCAGGGGGCCGAGCAGTACTTC.

The rearrangement uses TRBV5-1 and TRBJ1-2, with D perhaps TRBD1 (5 bases). CDR1 and CDR2 from the germline V gene are SGHRS and YFSETQ. Between the trimmed V and J ends, which lost 0 bases and 6 bases, there was a span of 12 bases. This CDR3 has 14 amino acids. This CDR3 is CASSLEGREDGYTF. The CDR3, as DNA: TGCGCCAGCAGCTTGGAGGGCAGGGAGGATGGCTACACCTTC.

This clonotype came up a few times. J is TRBJ2-3 and V is TRBV9; 10 bases map to TRBD2. The CDR3 runs to 15 residues. Germline trimming cut 3 bases from V and 4 bases from J; bases unmatched to any gene: 5. Germline CDR1 SGDLS, CDR2 YYNGEE. CDR3 sequence reads: CASSDILAGADTQYF. CDR3 coding DNA: TGTGCCAGCAGCGATATTCTAGCGGGAGCAGATACGCAGTATTTT.

This clonotype was seen more than once but under ten times. The rearrangement uses TRBV5-1 and TRBJ2-1; TRBD2 matches at 9 bases. Trimming cost V 2 bases and J 7 bases; bases outside gene matches: 13. Germline V lookup: CDR1 SGHRS, CDR2 YFSETQ. The CDR3 has 17 residues. The CDR3 sequence: CASSLSLSGGTPNEQFF. As DNA, the CDR3 is TGCGCCAGCAGCTTATCTCTTAGCGGGGGCACTCCGAATGAGCAGTTCTTC.

At least ten counts were recorded for this clonotype. CDR3 coding DNA: TGCGCCAGCAGCTCATCACAGGGGATGCGCGAGCAGTACTTC. Its protein is CASSSSQGMREQYF. V usage is TRBV5-1 and J usage is TRBJ2-7; 7 nucleotides line up with TRBD1. The junction had 9 bases not matched to a gene; V was cut back by 3 bases and J by 6 bases. There are 14 residues in the CDR3. CDR1 and CDR2 from the germline V gene are SGHRS and YFSETQ. The whole variable domain, filled in from reference TRBV5-1 and TRBJ2-7, reads KAGVTQTPRYLIKTRGQQVTLSCSPISGHRSVSWYQQTPGQGLQFLFEYFSETQRNKGNFPGRFSGRQFSNSRSEMNVSTLELGDSALYLCASSSSQGMREQYFGPGTRLTVT.

This clonotype came up many times. This rearrangement joins TRBV5-1 to TRBJ2-6, with a tentative D call TRBD2 (6 bases). This CDR3 region has 17 residues. CDR1 SGHRS and CDR2 YFSETQ come from the germline V gene. Trimming stripped 4 bases from V and 0 bases from J, with 14 bases between. CDR3 in DNA: TGCGCCAGCAGCCCCTTAGCGGTCCCCTCTGGGGCCAACGTCCTGACTTTC. Its protein is CASSPLAVPSGANVLTF.

This rearrangement joins TRBV29-1 to TRBJ1-2; TRBD1 aligns across 9 bases. Germline V gene sequence: CDR1 SQVTM, CDR2 ANQGSEA. This CDR3 spans 14 amino acids. V was clipped by 7 bases and J by 4 bases; unmatched bases: 10. The CDR3 here is CSAAGTGSSYGYTF. The CDR3 DNA sequence: TGCAGCGCCGCCGGGACAGGGAGTTCCTATGGCTACACCTTC.

This clonotype was seen a handful of times. This sequence joins TRBV19 and TRBJ1-5; D is undetermined. The CDR3 runs 15 residues. With 6 bases removed from V and 4 bases from J, the gap between germline ends came to 16 bases. Germline V gene lookup returns CDR1 LNHDA and CDR2 SQIVND (reference sequence). The CDR3 DNA follows: TGTGCCAGTAGGACTACCTGGACGGGAAATCAGCCCCAGCATTTT. Translated: CASRTTWTGNQPQHF.

The J gene is TRBJ2-7, the V gene TRBV7-9; D is unclear. Germline CDR1 reads SEHNR; CDR2 reads FQNEAQ (reference sequence). V was cut by 1 base and J by 5 bases, with 12 bases left in between. The CDR3 totals 14 residues. CDR3 in amino acids: CASSLGTNTHEQYF. In nucleotides, the CDR3 is TGTGCCAGCAGCTTAGGCACTAACACCCACGAGCAGTACTTC.

On this clonotype itself: One junction end does not reproduce the germline sequence, and a read error may be involved. The V call is TRBV15, the J call TRBJ2-1; 12 bases map to TRBD2. The V gene's germline CDR1 is LNHNV and CDR2 YYDKDF (reference sequence). This CDR3 comprises 13 residues. The CDR3 loop reads CATSRTSGRPGLF. The DNA for the CDR3 is TGTGCCACCAGCCGTACTAGCGGGAGGCCGGGGCTCTTC. The complete variable domain, with remaining parts taken from reference TRBV15 and TRBJ2-1, reads DAMVIQNPRYQVTQFGKPVTLSCSQTLNHNVMYWYQQKSSQAPKLLFHYYDKDFNNEADTPDNFQSRRPNTSFCFLDIRSPGLGDTAMYLCATSRTSGRPGLFGPGTRLTVL.

V usage is TRBV24-1 and J usage is TRBJ2-1, with D perhaps TRBD2 (7 bases). From germline, CDR1 is KGHDR and CDR2 SFDVKD. This CDR3 comprises 19 residues. V was shortened by 9 bases and J by 2 bases, with 28 bases between the two germline ends. The CDR3: CATSAGRWDGGGPYNEQFF. In nucleotides, the CDR3 is TGTGCCACCTCTGCCGGTCGATGGGATGGGGGGGGCCCCTACAATGAGCAGTTCTTC.

This clonotype was counted ten times or more. This sequence joins TRBV4-3 and TRBJ2-5; D might be TRBD1 (6 bases). Per the germline V gene, CDR1 is LGHNA and CDR2 is YSLEER. Trimming cost V 2 bases and J 3 bases, with 13 bases left between them. CDR3 length: 15 residues. The CDR3 spells CASSQNLDSKETQYF. CDR3 nucleotide sequence: TGCGCCAGCAGCCAAAATCTGGACAGCAAAGAGACCCAGTACTTC.

The chain recombines TRBV20-1 with TRBJ2-1; D remains ambiguous. V lost 1 base and J lost 2, with 9 bases in between. Germline CDR1 is DFQATT and CDR2 is SNEGSKA (reference sequence). This CDR3 region has 14 residues. Here the CDR3 DNA reads TGCAGTGCTAGAGCCGGGTCTGCCTACAATGAGCAGTTCTTC. Amino acid sequence: CSARAGSAYNEQFF.

This clonotype was observed many times. J is TRBJ1-2 and V is TRBV9, with D uncertain. This CDR3 is built from 13 residues. The V gene lost 3 bases and the J gene lost 8 bases, with 14 bases spanning the gap. Germline CDR1 SGDLS, CDR2 YYNGEE. The CDR3 sequence: CASSGLVGVGYTF. The CDR3 nucleotides are TGTGCCAGCAGCGGTCTCGTAGGAGTGGGCTACACCTTC.

This clonotype was counted a few times. This chain uses TRBV4-3 with TRBJ2-5, with D possibly being TRBD2 (6 bases). The germline V gene has CDR1 LGHNA and CDR2 YSLEER. This CDR3 is built from 15 residues. Deletions cut 0 bases from V and 1 base from J, with 9 bases between. Here the CDR3 reads CASSQDRLVQETQYF. The CDR3 nucleotides read TGCGCCAGCAGCCAAGATCGACTAGTCCAAGAGACCCAGTACTTC.

This clonotype has a handful of counts. The chain recombines TRBV7-2 with TRBJ2-7, with unresolved D. The germline V gene encodes CDR1 SGHTA and CDR2 FQGNSA. This CDR3 is built from 13 residues. V was pared by 5 bases and J by 2 bases, with 10 bases between. DNA of the CDR3: TGTGCCAGCAGCCCCTTTACCGCCTACGAGCAGTACTTC. Protein sequence: CASSPFTAYEQYF.

J is TRBJ1-1 and V is TRBV2; possibly TRBD1 for D (5 bases). The CDR3 is 12 amino acids. Between the trimmed V and J ends, which lost 6 bases and 6 bases, there was a span of 11 bases. Per the germline V gene, CDR1 is SNHLY and CDR2 is FYNNEI. The CDR3 DNA follows: TGTGCCAGCAGGCAGGGAGGAGCTGAAGCTTTCTTT. Its protein is CASRQGGAEAFF.